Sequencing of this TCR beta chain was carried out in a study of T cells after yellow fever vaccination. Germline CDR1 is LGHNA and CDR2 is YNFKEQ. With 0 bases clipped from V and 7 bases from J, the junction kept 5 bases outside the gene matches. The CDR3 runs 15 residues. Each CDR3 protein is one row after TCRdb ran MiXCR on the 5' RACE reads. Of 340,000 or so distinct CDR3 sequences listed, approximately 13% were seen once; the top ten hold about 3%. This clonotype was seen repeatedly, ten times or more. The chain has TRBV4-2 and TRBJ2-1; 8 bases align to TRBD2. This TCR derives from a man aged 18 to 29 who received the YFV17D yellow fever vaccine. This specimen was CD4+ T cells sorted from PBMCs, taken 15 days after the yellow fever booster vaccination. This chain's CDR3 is CASSQDVAGRNEQFF. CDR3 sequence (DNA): TGTGCCAGCAGCCAAGATGTAGCGGGGAGGAATGAGCAGTTCTTC.